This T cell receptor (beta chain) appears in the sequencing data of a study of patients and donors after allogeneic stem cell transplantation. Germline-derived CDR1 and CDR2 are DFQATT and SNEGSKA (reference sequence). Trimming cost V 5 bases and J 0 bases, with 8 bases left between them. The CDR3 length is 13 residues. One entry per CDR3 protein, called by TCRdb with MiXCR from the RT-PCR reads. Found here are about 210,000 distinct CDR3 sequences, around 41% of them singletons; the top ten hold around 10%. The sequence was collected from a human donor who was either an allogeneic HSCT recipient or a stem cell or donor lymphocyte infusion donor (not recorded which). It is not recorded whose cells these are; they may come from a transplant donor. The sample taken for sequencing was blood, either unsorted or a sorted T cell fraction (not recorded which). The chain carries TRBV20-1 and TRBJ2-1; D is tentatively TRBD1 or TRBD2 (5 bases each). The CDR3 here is CSAGGSSYNEQFF. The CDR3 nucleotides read TGCAGTGCTGGGGGTAGCTCCTACAATGAGCAGTTCTTC.